The 24 T cell receptor beta chains below were found in one sample sequenced in a study of shared clonotypes between healthy human individuals. Using immunoSEQ multiplex PCR, the repertoire was profiled, and TCRdb retains in-frame clones only, with some absent. This table holds approximately 2.3 million clones, 93% found once. Sequenced: naive CD4+ T cells from PBMCs. Sample subset: CD45RA+ positively selected. Every receptor here comes from a man aged 18 to 29 in good health. Some clones in this sample may be carry-over from other donors' samples.

V usage is TRBV10-1 and J usage is TRBJ2-1; 12 bases match TRBD2. Germline V gene sequence: CDR1 WNHNN, CDR2 SYGVQD (reference sequence). J was trimmed by 6 bases and V by 6 bases; bases with no gene match: 6. The CDR3 contains 15 residues. Here the CDR3 reads CASSSGTSGFNEQFF. CDR3 bases: TGCGCCAGCAGCTCTGGGACTAGCGGGTTCAATGAGCAGTTCTTC.

The rearrangement links TRBV6-1 to TRBJ2-1; no firm D call. This CDR3 region has 15 residues. Germline values: CDR1 MNHNS, CDR2 SASEGT. Trimming cost V 7 bases and J 0 bases, with 13 bases left between them. The CDR3 DNA reads TGTGCCAGCACATTTCGGGCTCCCTCCTACAATGAGCAGTTCTTC. Its translation is CASTFRAPSYNEQFF.

This clone occurred once. The genes are TRBV28 and TRBJ1-2, with TRBD1 matching over 7 bases. Trimming at V came to 8 bases and at J to 1 base, leaving 4 bases not matched to a gene. This CDR3 has 13 amino acids. CDR1 and CDR2 (germline): MDHEN, SYDVKM. The CDR3 loop reads CASRDSYNYGYTF. The CDR3 nucleotides are TGTGCCAGCCGGGACAGCTATAACTATGGCTACACCTTC.

This clone was detected only once. This sequence joins TRBV28 and TRBJ1-2; 8 bases fit TRBD1. The CDR3 has 14 amino acids. Germline V gene data show CDR1 as MDHEN and CDR2 as SYDVKM. Losses at the gene ends were 3 bases for V and 8 bases for J; bases not matched to a gene: 8. CDR3 in amino acids: CASSLSQGAKGYTF. The CDR3, as DNA: TGTGCCAGCAGTTTGTCGCAGGGGGCGAAAGGCTACACCTTC.

Comment on this clone: The same CDR3 is also encoded by other DNA sequences in this sample. This chain connects TRBV6-5 to TRBJ1-2, with D tentatively TRBD1 (5 bases). CDR1 is MNHEY and CDR2 is SVGAGI in the germline V gene. Trimming took off 6 bases at V and 5 bases at J, with 13 bases between the two ends. CDR3 length: 13 amino acids. CDR3 region: CASSQGGGYGYTF. CDR3 in DNA: TGTGCCAGCAGCCAGGGTGGGGGGTATGGCTACACCTTC.

V usage is TRBV6-4 and J usage is TRBJ2-3; 8 nucleotides line up with TRBD1. The V gene's germline CDR1 is MRHNA and CDR2 SNTAGT. This CDR3 contains 14 residues. J lost 9 bases, V lost 6 bases, and 11 bases had no gene match. The CDR3 sequence is CASSVDGQGRTQYF. CDR3 DNA sequence: TGTGCCAGCAGCGTGGATGGACAGGGCCGGACGCAGTATTTT.

The chain combines TRBV6-5 with TRBJ1-1, with D possibly being TRBD1 (5 bases). Deletions cut 0 bases from V and 8 bases from J, with 19 bases between. CDR3 size: 16 residues. CDR1 and CDR2 from the germline V gene are MNHEY and SVGAGI. The CDR3 DNA reads TGTGCCAGCAGTTACTCGGGAGGGGTCGGGACGGGGGAAGCTTTCTTT. This codes for CASSYSGGVGTGEAFF.

This clone was seen once. The V gene is TRBV5-1, the J gene TRBJ1-5; D is ambiguous. This CDR3 contains 15 residues. The germline V gene has CDR1 SGHRS and CDR2 YFSETQ. The germline V and J ends were trimmed by 0 bases and 3 bases, with 10 bases remaining between them. CDR3 nucleotides: TGCGCCAGCAGCTTGGCCGGCAGCTTCAATCAGCCCCAGCATTTT. Translation: CASSLAGSFNQPQHF. Based on the CDR3 plus reference TRBV5-1 and TRBJ1-5, the full variable domain is KAGVTQTPRYLIKTRGQQVTLSCSPISGHRSVSWYQQTPGQGLQFLFEYFSETQRNKGNFPGRFSGRQFSNSRSEMNVSTLELGDSALYLCASSLAGSFNQPQHFGDGTRLSIL.

The V gene is TRBV11-3, the J gene TRBJ2-2; D is ambiguous. Germline V gene lookup returns CDR1 SGHNT and CDR2 YENEEA. V lost 5 bases and J lost 6, with 7 bases in between. This CDR3 has 12 amino acids. In nucleotides, the CDR3 is TGTGCCAGCAGCATATTACCCGGGGAGCTGTTTTTT. Amino acid sequence: CASSILPGELFF.

The chain recombines TRBV5-4 with TRBJ1-1; possible D gene TRBD1, 6 bases. CDR3 length: 13 residues. Trimming took off 2 bases at V and 6 bases at J, with 11 bases between the two ends. CDR1 SGHNT and CDR2 YYREEE come from the germline V gene (reference sequence). The chain's CDR3 is CASSLQGFSEAFF. The CDR3 DNA reads TGTGCCAGCAGCTTACAGGGATTCTCTGAAGCTTTCTTT.

The J gene is TRBJ1-4, the V gene TRBV18; D is uncertain. The V gene's germline CDR1 is KGHSH and CDR2 LQKENI. The CDR3 runs 18 residues. Trimming pared 1 base from V and 0 bases from J, leaving 15 bases between. CDR3 coding DNA: TGTGCCAGCTCACCACAGGCGGCAGGAATTGCAACTAATGAAAAACTGTTTTTT. Protein sequence: CASSPQAAGIATNEKLFF. Filled out from reference TRBV18 and TRBJ1-4, the complete variable domain reads NAGVMQNPRHLVRRRGQEARLRCSPMKGHSHVYWYRQLPEEGLKFMVYLQKENIIDESGMPKERFSAEFPKEGPSILRIQQVVRGDSAAYFCASSPQAAGIATNEKLFFGSGTQLSVL.

The rearrangement links TRBV19 to TRBJ1-5; tentative D call: TRBD1 (6 bases). This CDR3 comprises 16 residues. Deletions cut 3 bases from V and 0 bases from J, with 12 bases between. Germline V CDR1 and CDR2: LNHDA, SQIVND (reference sequence). The DNA for the CDR3 is TGTGCCAGTAGTATGTTAGGGGGGAATAGCAATCAGCCCCAGCATTTT. As protein: CASSMLGGNSNQPQHF.

This clone was seen only a few times. This sequence joins TRBV30 and TRBJ1-1; 7 bases are a match to TRBD1. Trimming cost V 3 bases and J 5 bases; bases outside gene matches: 3. The germline CDR1 and CDR2 sequences are GTSNPN and SVGIG (reference sequence). The CDR3 sequence is 12 residues long. CDR3 nucleotides: TGTGCCTGGAGCAGGACAGGTACTGAAGCTTTCTTT. Protein sequence: CAWSRTGTEAFF.

The J gene is TRBJ2-5, the V gene TRBV14, with TRBD2 as a possible D gene (5 bases). CDR1 is SGHDN, CDR2 FVKESK, per germline. V gave up 2 bases and J gave up 4 bases, with 14 bases separating them. The length of the CDR3 is 15 residues. CDR3: CASSQLRSGGETQYF. DNA of the CDR3: TGTGCCAGCAGCCAACTGCGGAGCGGTGGAGAGACCCAGTACTTC.

This chain links TRBV6-4 with TRBJ2-1; TRBD2 is a possible D gene (6 bases). The CDR3 spans 14 residues. The germline V and J ends were trimmed by 1 base and 6 bases, with 10 bases remaining between them. Germline values: CDR1 MRHNA, CDR2 SNTAGT. DNA for the CDR3: TGTGCCAGCAGTGACTTCGGGGGATTCAATGAGCAGTTCTTC. The encoded protein is CASSDFGGFNEQFF.

The rearrangement links TRBV2 to TRBJ2-7; 8 positions agree with TRBD2. CDR1 SNHLY and CDR2 FYNNEI come from the germline V gene. The CDR3 spans 15 residues. Unmatched junction bases numbered 8, after V lost 4 bases and J lost 3 bases. The CDR3 here is CASSARSGRNYEQYF. The CDR3, as DNA: TGTGCCAGCAGTGCGCGAAGCGGGAGAAACTACGAGCAGTACTTC.

The chain employs TRBV19 and TRBJ1-4, with D unresolved. V lost 3 bases, J lost 15 bases, and 17 bases lay in between. The CDR3 loop spans 13 amino acids. Germline values: CDR1 LNHDA, CDR2 SQIVND (reference sequence). In DNA, the CDR3 is TGTGCCAGTAGTATTTGGACGGGAGGAAAGATGTTTTTT. Residues: CASSIWTGGKMFF. The whole variable domain, filled in from reference TRBV19 and TRBJ1-4, reads DGGITQSPKYLFRKEGQNVTLSCEQNLNHDAMYWYRQDPGQGLRLIYYSQIVNDFQKGDIAEGYSVSREKKESFPLTVTSAQKNPTAFYLCASSIWTGGKMFFGSGTQLSVL.

As regards this clone: The identical CDR3 is also encoded by other nucleotide sequences in the sample. The genes are TRBV29-1 and TRBJ2-6; D remains unclear. The CDR3 covers 14 residues. Germline CDR1 and CDR2: SQVTM and ANQGSEA. V gave up 3 bases and J gave up 0 bases, with 6 bases separating them. This CDR3 is CSVDTSSGANVLTF. In DNA form, the CDR3 reads TGCAGCGTTGACACGAGCTCTGGGGCCAACGTCCTGACTTTC.

This clone appeared a single time. The J gene is TRBJ2-5, the V gene TRBV11-2; 8 bases agree with TRBD2. V shed 5 bases and J 1 base; nucleotides not matched to a gene: 9. CDR1 is SGHAT, CDR2 FQNNGV, per germline. The CDR3 contains 16 residues. The CDR3 sequence: CASSLTSGSVQETQYF. The CDR3 DNA sequence: TGTGCCAGCAGCCTCACGAGCGGGAGCGTCCAAGAGACCCAGTACTTC.

This chain links TRBV27 with TRBJ2-1, with a weak D call TRBD2 (6 bases). Trimming cost V 5 bases and J 1 base, with 15 bases left between them. This CDR3 contains 16 residues. The germline V gene encodes CDR1 MNHEY and CDR2 SMNVEV (reference sequence). Written as DNA, the CDR3 is TGTGCCAGCAGTCGCCCTGGTGCGGGATCCTACAATGAGCAGTTCTTC. Translating gives CASSRPGAGSYNEQFF.

The V and J genes are TRBV7-9 and TRBJ1-4; D is possibly TRBD1 (5 bases). Trimming pared 7 bases from V and 3 bases from J, leaving 15 bases between. The germline CDR1 and CDR2 sequences are SEHNR and FQNEAQ (reference sequence). The CDR3 consists of 15 residues. The CDR3 bases are TGTGCCAGCAAAGGTGGGGGGACGGCTAATGAAAAACTGTTTTTT. It specifies CASKGGGTANEKLFF.

The J gene is TRBJ2-2, the V gene TRBV5-4, with D perhaps given as TRBD1 or TRBD2 (5 bases each). V lost 4 bases to trimming and J lost 5 bases, with 15 bases between them. The CDR3 consists of 15 residues. The germline V gene encodes CDR1 SGHNT and CDR2 YYREEE (reference sequence). The CDR3 loop reads CASSPPGRWTGELFF. CDR3 in DNA: TGTGCCAGCAGCCCACCGGGACGGTGGACCGGGGAGCTGTTTTTT. The full variable domain, completed using reference TRBV5-4 and TRBJ2-2, is ETGVTQSPTHLIKTRGQQVTLRCSSQSGHNTVSWYQQALGQGPQFIFQYYREEENGRGNFPPRFSGLQFPNYSSELNVNALELDDSALYLCASSPPGRWTGELFFGEGSRLTVL.

The CDR3: CASSSRQGWGGYTF. In DNA, the CDR3 is TGTGCCAGCAGCTCTAGACAGGGGTGGGGTGGCTACACCTTC. The chain recombines TRBV7-6 with TRBJ1-2; 8 nucleotides line up with TRBD1. Germline V lookup: CDR1 SGHVS, CDR2 FNYEAQ. Unmatched junction bases numbered 8, after V lost 4 bases and J lost 7 bases. CDR3 length: 14 amino acids.

The chain is built from TRBV7-9 and TRBJ1-1; D may be TRBD1 (5 bases). Germline CDR1 and CDR2: SEHNR and FQNEAQ (reference sequence). This CDR3 is 18 amino acids long. Trimming took off 4 bases at V and 5 bases at J, with 26 bases between the two ends. The CDR3 nucleotides read TGTGCCAGCAGCTCCAATTCCGGGACCCCCTGGGGGGGGACTGAAGCTTTCTTT. Residues: CASSSNSGTPWGGTEAFF.